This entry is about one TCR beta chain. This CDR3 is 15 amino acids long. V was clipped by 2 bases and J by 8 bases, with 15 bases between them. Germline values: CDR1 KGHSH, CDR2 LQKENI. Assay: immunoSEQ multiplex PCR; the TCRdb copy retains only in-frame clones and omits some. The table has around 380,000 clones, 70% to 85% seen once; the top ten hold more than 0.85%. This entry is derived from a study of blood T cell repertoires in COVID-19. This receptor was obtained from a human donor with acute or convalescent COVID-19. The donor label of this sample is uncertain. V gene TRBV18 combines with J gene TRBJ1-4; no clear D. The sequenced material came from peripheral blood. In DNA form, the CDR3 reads TGTGCCAGCTCACCAGTCTGGTCTGAGGGCGAAAAACTGTTTTTT. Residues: CASSPVWSEGEKLFF.